The T cell receptor (beta chain) under discussion was sequenced for a study of shared clonotypes between healthy human individuals. As for the study in general: CD4 naive and CD4 memory each took three plates per donor, while CD8 naive took two and CD8 memory one.

CDR3 length equals 12 residues. V shed 7 bases and J shed 6 bases, with 14 bases lying between them. Germline V lookup: CDR1 SQVTM, CDR2 ANQGSEA. Comment on this clone: Its target is unknown.

Study-level results: The donor pool, a small one, limited the genetic and exposure-history diversity represented. Richness estimates generally favored naive over memory subsets. Among several donors, approximately 5.4% of naive CD4 clonotypes were found in common.

Only in-frame clones appear in the TCRdb table, and some are missing; sequencing was by immunoSEQ multiplex PCR. The repertoire includes approximately 1,000,000 clones, around 77% of them detected once, and about 0.89% sits in the top ten. This chain connects TRBV29-1 to TRBJ2-3; D possibly matches TRBD1 or TRBD2 (6 bases each). The receptor comes from a young man in good health. Some clones in this sample may be carry-over from other donors' samples. Sequencing was performed on memory CD4+ T cells from PBMCs. Indicated subset: CD45RA-negative fraction. DNA for the CDR3: TGCAGCGGGGGGGCATGGGCGGATACGCAGTATTTT. This gives the protein CSGGAWADTQYF.